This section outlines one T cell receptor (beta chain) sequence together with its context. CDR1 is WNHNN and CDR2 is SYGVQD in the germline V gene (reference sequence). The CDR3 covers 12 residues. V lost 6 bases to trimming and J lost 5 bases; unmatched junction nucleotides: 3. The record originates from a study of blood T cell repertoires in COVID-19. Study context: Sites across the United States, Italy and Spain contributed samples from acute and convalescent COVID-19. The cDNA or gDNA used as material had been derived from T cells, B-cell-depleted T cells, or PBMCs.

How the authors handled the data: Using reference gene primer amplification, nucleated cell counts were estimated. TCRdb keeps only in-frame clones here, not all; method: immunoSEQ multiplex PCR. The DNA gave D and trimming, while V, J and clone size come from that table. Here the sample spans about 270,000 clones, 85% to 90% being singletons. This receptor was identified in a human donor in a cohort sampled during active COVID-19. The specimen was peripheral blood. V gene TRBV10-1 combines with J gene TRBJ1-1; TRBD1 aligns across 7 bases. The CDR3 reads CASSGDSTEAFF. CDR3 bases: TGCGCCAGCAGCGGGGACAGTACTGAAGCTTTCTTT.